The rows below give T cell receptor beta chains drawn from one sample of a study of blood T cell repertoires in COVID-19. Produced via immunoSEQ multiplex PCR; TCRdb's table is partial and in-frame only. The sample has fewer than 75,000 clones, nearly 90% seen once. The sequenced sample was peripheral blood. These receptors were taken from a man aged 80 or over with acute or convalescent COVID-19. Each CDR3 is given with its conserved first and last residue. D genes are given only for firm matches. Where a row states a size, it is once, few, many or the class of an expanded clone; other rows omit it.

TRBJ2-6 TRBD1 once TRBV10-3 TGTGCCATCAGTCCGGGACAGGGGGCTTCAGGACAAAACTCTGGGGCCAACGTCCTGACTTTC CAISPGQGASGQNSGANVLTF
TRBJ1-6 TRBD1 NA TRBV2 TGTGCCAGCAGTAGACAGGGGGCCGAGAATTCACCCCTCCACTTT CASSRQGAENSPLHF
TRBJ1-4 TRBD1 NA TRBV6-4 TGTGCCAGCAGTGGACAGGGGGCAACTAATGAAAAACTGTTTTTT CASSGQGATNEKLFF
TRBJ1-2 NA once TRBV19 TGTGCCAGTAGTATGATCCAGGTGGCTTTTTATGGCTACACCTTC CASSMIQVAFYGYTF
TRBJ1-2 NA NA TRBV2 TGTGCCAGCAGTGGGGAGGGGGGATATGGCTACACCTTC CASSGEGGYGYTF
TRBJ1-4 TRBD1 NA TRBV2 TGTGCCAGCAGGGATCCGGGACAGGCCAATGAAAAACTGTTTTTT CASRDPGQANEKLFF
TRBJ1-2 TRBD1 NA TRBV5-1 TGCGCCAGCAGCTTGGGTCCAGGGGGTGGCTACACCTTC CASSLGPGGGYTF
TRBJ1-1 TRBD1 NA TRBV2 TGTGCCAGCACTCTAACTTCCGGGACAGCGGCCTTGAACACTGAAGCTTTCTTT CASTLTSGTAALNTEAFF
TRBJ1-1 NA once TRBV6-5 TGTGCCAGCAGAGCAATGACAAGTAACACTGAAGCTTTCTTT CASRAMTSNTEAFF
TRBJ1-1 NA NA TRBV3-1/TRBV3-2 TGTGCCAGCAGCCCGACCCTGGAGACTGAAGCTTTCTTT CASSPTLETEAFF
TRBJ1-1 TRBD1 once TRBV30 TGTGCCTGGAATGACAGGGGGCGATTGGCGGAAGCTTTCTTT CAWNDRGRLAEAFF
TRBJ1-2 NA once TRBV2 TGTGCCAGCAGTCCCCTAACAGGGGGCTACACCTTC CASSPLTGGYTF
TRBJ2-4 NA NA TRBV19 TGTGCCAGTAGTCCCGGCGGAACACTAAAAAACATTCAGTACTTC CASSPGGTLKNIQYF
TRBJ1-1 NA NA TRBV2 TGTGCCAGCCTTACAGGGCTGAACACTGAAGCTTTCTTT CASLTGLNTEAFF
TRBJ1-5 TRBD1 NA TRBV27 TGTGCCAGCAGTTTTAGCAGGGGGGACAATCAGCCCCAGCATTTT CASSFSRGDNQPQHF
TRBJ1-2 TRBD1 NA TRBV19 TGTGCCAGTAGTATCCGGGCAGGGGGTAACTATGGCTACACCTTC CASSIRAGGNYGYTF
TRBJ1-4 NA NA TRBV5-8 TGTGCCAGCCAACCACGGACTACCGGGGAAAAACTGTTTTTT CASQPRTTGEKLFF
TRBJ1-2 TRBD1 once TRBV7-9 TGTGCCAGCAGCTTAGGAGGGGGGACAGGGGTTGGCTACACCTTC CASSLGGGTGVGYTF
TRBJ1-1 NA NA TRBV11-2 TGTGCCAGCAGCTCCCAGGGGACACTGAACACTGAAGCTTTCTTT CASSSQGTLNTEAFF
TRBJ1-6 TRBD1 NA TRBV25-1 TGTGCCAGCCGGGGACAGGGTAATTCACCCCTCCACTTT CASRGQGNSPLHF
TRBJ2-7 NA NA TRBV23-1 TGCGCCAGCAGTCCCTGGGAGGCTGGTGAGCAGTACTTC CASSPWEAGEQYF
TRBJ2-7 NA once TRBV10-3 TGTGCCATCAGTGGCGGGCCTCCCTCCAACGAGCAGTACTTC CAISGGPPSNEQYF
TRBJ1-1 TRBD1 NA TRBV28 TGTGCCAGCAGCCAAGCCGGGACAGGGGGCACTGAAGCTTTCTTT CASSQAGTGGTEAFF
TRBJ1-4 NA NA TRBV6-5 TGTGCCAGCAGGTTGACTTTAAGTAATGAAAAACTGTTTTTT CASRLTLSNEKLFF
TRBJ2-5 NA NA TRBV15 TGTGCCACCAGCAGAGTCGGAGGGTCAGAGACCCAGTACTTC CATSRVGGSETQYF
TRBJ1-1 TRBD1 NA TRBV6-5 TGTGCCAGCAGGGGGACAGGGGTCGGGGACACTGAAGCTTTCTTT CASRGTGVGDTEAFF
TRBJ2-7 TRBD2 NA TRBV7-2 TGTGCCAGCAGCTCACAAAGCGGGAGCAGCTACGAGCAGTACTTC CASSSQSGSSYEQYF
TRBJ1-5 NA NA TRBV29-1 TGCAGGTCGGGGATAGGGCTGCGAAAAGGGAGCAATCAGCCCCAGCATTTT CRSGIGLRKGSNQPQHF
TRBJ2-3 NA NA TRBV7-3 TGTGCCAGCAGCTTAATGTCGGGGTATGGAGATACGCAGTATTTT CASSLMSGYGDTQYF
TRBJ2-4 TRBD1 NA TRBV12-3/TRBV12-4 TGTGCCAGCAGGGGGACAGAAAACATTCAGTACTTC CASRGTENIQYF
TRBJ1-5 TRBD1 NA TRBV6-5 TGTGCCAGCAGAAGACAGGGAAACCAGCCCCAGCATTTT CASRRQGNQPQHF
TRBJ1-4 TRBD1 NA TRBV15 TGTGCCACCAGCAGAGTGGGGACAGGGGGAGAAAAACTGTTTTTT CATSRVGTGGEKLFF
TRBJ1-2 NA few TRBV6-1 TGTGCCAGCACCCTAACCAAGCCCACCTATGGCTACACCTTC CASTLTKPTYGYTF
TRBJ1-4 TRBD1 NA TRBV4-1 TGCGCCAGCAGCCAAATTCGAAACAGGGGACGTGGGGAAAAACTGTTTTTT CASSQIRNRGRGEKLFF
TRBJ1-5 NA NA TRBV28 TGTGCCAGCAGTCTACAATCGCCGGGACAAAGCAATCAGCCCCAGCATTTT CASSLQSPGQSNQPQHF
TRBJ1-1 TRBD1 once TRBV15 TGTGCCACCAGCTTCAACAGGGGAGGCACTGAAGCTTTCTTT CATSFNRGGTEAFF
TRBJ1-4 TRBD1 NA TRBV19 TGTGCCAGTAGTCTTCAGGACAGGGGCTTACTGTTTTTT CASSLQDRGLLFF
TRBJ2-5 TRBD2 few TRBV7-2 TGTGCCAGCAGCTTAGCGGGGGGGCAAGAGACCCAGTACTTC CASSLAGGQETQYF
TRBJ1-5 NA NA TRBV7-9 TGTGCCAGCAGTTCCGGGACAAGAAATCAGCCCCAGCATTTT CASSSGTRNQPQHF
TRBJ1-1 NA NA TRBV4-1 TGCGCCAGCAGCCCGGAGGGGTCTTTGAACACTGAAGCTTTCTTT CASSPEGSLNTEAFF